Detailed here is one TCR beta chain. This clonotype was detected ten times or more. Its recognized antigen is unknown. No clone much larger than this one lies a single base away; base qualities are absent. This record belongs to a study of early T cells in non-severe SARS-CoV-2 infection listed by TCRdb under 2021. Study-wide context: Because TCR sequencing relied on bulk RNA taken from unsorted whole blood, pairing of alpha and beta chains was not possible. The paper's findings and limits, for the study overall: VDJdb matching was skewed toward anti-spike CD8 responses and likely underestimated virus-specific expansions, missing private and CD4 specificities.

Library preparation used 5' RACE. Sequenced using a NextSeq 500. To correct for sequencing error and PCR bias, the TCR library protocol tagged individual cDNA molecules with unique molecular identifiers. TCR alpha and beta chains were both sequenced, and the abundances of alpha and beta sequences in each sample were closely correlated with each other. On the study's bioinformatics: Decombinator V4 was used to annotate the V gene, J gene and CDR3 of the TCR sequences. TCRs were defined as expanded if a significant change between any two time points was detected under a Poisson model with p below 0.0001. TCR abundances were normalised to the total number of TCRs sequenced per sample and were expressed as counts per million. A search of VDJdb, accessed on 1 November 2021, was run for TCRs annotated to CMV, EBV and SARS-CoV-2, with TCRs annotated for multiple antigens excluded. The public reads were quality trimmed at Q25 with fastp and then assembled into clones with MiXCR by TCRdb, keeping productive beta chains. Each entry is one CDR3 protein sequence, shown with its most common DNA and genes. The V and J calls reflect TCRdb's pipeline rather than the authors' work. A total of approximately 60,000 distinct CDR3 sequences appear in this sample, 7% to 10% of them only once. Together, the top ten hold 10% to 15% of the sample.

This was a case-control study nested in a cohort of healthcare workers in London, UK, who had nasopharyngeal swab PCR tests and blood samples taken every week. Healthcare workers were recruited between 23 and 31 March 2020, during the week of the UK lockdown, and were followed weekly for up to about 16 weeks. The sequence was collected from an adult who was a healthcare worker with PCR-confirmed SARS-CoV-2 infection or an uninfected control (not recorded which). Sequenced material: whole blood, taken at baseline.

The CDR3 protein: CASSPHSGRAEETQYF. The DNA sequence is TGTGCCAGCAGCCCGCATAGCGGGAGGGCCGAAGAGACCCAGTACTTC. The chain employs TRBV12-3 or TRBV12-4 and TRBJ2-5; a stretch of 11 junction bases matches TRBD2. V loses 6 bases at its end and J loses 3 bases; junction bases beyond the gene matches: 9. From its cysteine to its phenylalanine, the CDR3 spans 16 amino acids. Only the CDR3 region is kept as DNA, spanning 48 bases read in frame from base 1.